This is a list of T cell receptor beta chains from one sample in a study of response to subunit inactivated influenza vaccine. TCRdb ran MiXCR on the RT-PCR reads and lists one entry per CDR3 protein. The table has fewer than 750,000 distinct CDR3 sequences, around 13% seen once. This sample comprised PBMCs from blood, obtained approximately 13 days after vaccination. The source of these receptors is a man over 45 who received an inactivated influenza vaccine. CDR3s include the opening cysteine and the closing phenylalanine or tryptophan. A D gene is named only where the DNA matches it firmly. Where a row states a size, it is once, few, many or the class of an expanded clone; other rows omit it.

len,d_gene,j_gene,v_gene,abundance,CDR3aa,CDR3nt
13,TRBD1,TRBJ1-2,TRBV29-1,NA,CSVGQGGNYGYTF,TGCAGCGTCGGACAGGGGGGGAACTATGGCTACACCTTC
14,TRBD1,TRBJ2-5,TRBV29-1,NA,CSVGATGFQETQYF,TGCAGCGTTGGTGCGACAGGGTTTCAAGAGACCCAGTACTTC
18,NA,TRBJ1-1,TRBV28,few,CASSPPLGPIRRDTEAFF,TGTGCCAGCAGTCCCCCCCTTGGACCGATCAGAAGGGACACTGAAGCTTTCTTT
14,NA,TRBJ2-1,TRBV20-1,few,CSALSPIGRNEQFF,TGCAGTGCTCTGAGTCCTATCGGGCGGAATGAGCAGTTCTTC
12,NA,TRBJ2-3,TRBV12-3/TRBV12-4,NA,CASSFLEDTQYF,TGTGCCAGCAGTTTCCTTGAAGATACGCAGTATTTT
16,TRBD1,TRBJ2-2,TRBV11-2,few,CASSLAGQRITGELFF,TGTGCCAGCAGCTTAGCGGGACAGCGGATCACCGGGGAGCTGTTTTTT
17,TRBD1,TRBJ2-6,TRBV5-1,NA,CASSLLGTGYGANVLTF,TGCGCCAGCAGCTTGCTGGGGACAGGGTATGGGGCCAACGTCCTGACTTTC
16,TRBD1,TRBJ2-3,TRBV7-2,few,CASSLVGQGSTDTQYF,TGTGCCAGCAGCTTAGTGGGACAGGGTAGCACAGATACGCAGTATTTT
17,NA,TRBJ2-2,TRBV3-1,NA,CASSQVGGGPNTGELFF,TGTGCCAGCAGCCAAGTCGGCGGGGGCCCGAACACCGGGGAGCTGTTTTTT
15,TRBD1,TRBJ2-3,TRBV7-2,few,CASSKGNRGGDTQYF,TGTGCCAGCAGCAAAGGAAACAGGGGTGGAGATACGCAGTATTTT
16,TRBD2,TRBJ2-3,TRBV15,few,CATRPRGVTSTDTQYF,TGTGCCACCAGACCGCGGGGGGTTACTAGCACAGATACGCAGTATTTT
18,TRBD2,TRBJ2-3,TRBV2,NA,CASRRGLAGGPRTDTQYF,TGTGCCAGCAGGCGAGGACTAGCGGGAGGGCCTCGCACAGATACGCAGTATTTT
16,TRBD2,TRBJ2-1,TRBV7-7,few,CASSAGLAGVYNEQFF,TGTGCCAGCAGCGCTGGCCTAGCGGGAGTCTACAATGAGCAGTTCTTC
15,TRBD2,TRBJ2-7,TRBV4-1,few,CASSQVQGLSYEQYF,TGCGCCAGCAGCCAAGTTCAGGGACTATCCTACGAGCAGTACTTC
13,NA,TRBJ2-5,TRBV5-1,few,CASSRARSVTQYF,TGCGCCAGCAGCCGAGCGCGGTCAGTCACCCAGTACTTC
14,NA,TRBJ1-1,TRBV20-1,NA,CSASSPQKNTEAFF,TGCAGTGCTAGTAGCCCCCAAAAGAACACTGAAGCTTTCTTT
14,NA,TRBJ1-1,TRBV3-1,few,CASSASGEGTEAFF,TGTGCCAGCAGCGCGTCTGGGGAGGGCACTGAAGCTTTCTTT
16,NA,TRBJ2-7,TRBV12-3/TRBV12-4,NA,CASSRTQGGVSYEQYF,TGTGCCAGCAGTAGGACCCAGGGGGGGGTCTCCTACGAGCAGTACTTC
15,TRBD2,TRBJ2-1,TRBV10-3,NA,CAISESAGGHREQFF,TGTGCCATCAGTGAGTCAGCGGGAGGCCATCGTGAGCAGTTCTTC
16,TRBD2,TRBJ2-5,TRBV20-1,NA,CSARTSGGASVETQYF,TGCAGTGCTCGGACTAGCGGGGGGGCTAGTGTAGAGACCCAGTACTTC
12,NA,TRBJ2-3,TRBV2,NA,CASNKGTDTQYF,TGTGCCAGCAATAAGGGGACAGATACGCAGTATTTT
12,NA,TRBJ2-5,TRBV12-3/TRBV12-4,NA,CASSNDQETQYF,TGTGCCAGCTCGAACGACCAAGAGACCCAGTACTTC
17,TRBD1,TRBJ2-1,TRBV3-1,few,CASSERTGRPEGNEQFF,TGTGCCAGCAGCGAGCGGACAGGGAGGCCTGAAGGTAATGAGCAGTTCTTC
15,NA,TRBJ2-3,TRBV2,NA,CASKTWRATTDTQYF,TGTGCCAGCAAGACCTGGCGGGCCACCACAGATACGCAGTATTTT
13,NA,TRBJ1-3,TRBV11-2,NA,CASRMNSGNTIYF,TGTGCCAGCAGAATGAACTCTGGAAACACCATATATTTT
14,TRBD1,TRBJ2-1,TRBV19,NA,CASRGTGIYNEQFF,TGTGCCAGTAGGGGGACAGGGATCTACAATGAGCAGTTCTTC
14,TRBD1,TRBJ2-7,TRBV29-1,few,CSVHTGGRAYEQYF,TGCAGCGTTCACACAGGGGGCCGAGCCTACGAGCAGTACTTC
15,TRBD2,TRBJ2-1,TRBV28,NA,CASSLTSGRASEQFF,TGTGCCAGCAGTCTGACTAGCGGGAGGGCCAGTGAGCAGTTCTTC